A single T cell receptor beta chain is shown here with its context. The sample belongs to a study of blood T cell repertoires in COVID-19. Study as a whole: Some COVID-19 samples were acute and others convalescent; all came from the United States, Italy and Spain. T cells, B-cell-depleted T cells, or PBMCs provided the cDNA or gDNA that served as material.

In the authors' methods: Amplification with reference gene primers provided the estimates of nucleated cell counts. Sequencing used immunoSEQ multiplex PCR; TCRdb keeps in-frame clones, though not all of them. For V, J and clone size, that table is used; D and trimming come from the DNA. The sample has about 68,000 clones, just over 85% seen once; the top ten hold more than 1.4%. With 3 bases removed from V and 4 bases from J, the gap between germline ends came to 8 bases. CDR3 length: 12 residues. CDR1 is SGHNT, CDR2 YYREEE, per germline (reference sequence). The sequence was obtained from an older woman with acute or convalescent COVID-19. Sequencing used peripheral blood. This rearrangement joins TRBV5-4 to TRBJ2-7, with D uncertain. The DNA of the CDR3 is TGTGCCAGCAGCTCAAGTACTTACGAGCAGTACTTC. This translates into CASSSSTYEQYF.